The 21 T cell receptor beta chains in this list originate from one sample, sequenced in a study of blood T cell repertoires in COVID-19. Profiling relied on immunoSEQ multiplex PCR, and the TCRdb table lists in-frame clones only, not all of them. The sample includes about 140,000 clones, more than 75% of them seen just once. The sequencing input was PBMCs or T cells enriched from blood (not recorded which). The receptors derive from a man between 60 and 70 years old who had recovered from COVID-19.

V and J are TRBV7-9 and TRBJ2-5, with 13 bases matching TRBD2. With 4 bases clipped from V and 5 bases from J, the junction kept 10 bases outside the gene matches. CDR1 is SEHNR and CDR2 is FQNEAQ in the germline V gene (reference sequence). This CDR3 has 17 amino acids. The CDR3 bases are TGTGCCAGCAGCTCCCTAACTAGCGGGAGGGCCGGGGAGACCCAGTACTTC. The encoded protein is CASSSLTSGRAGETQYF.

This clone was observed a single time. The V gene is TRBV30, the J gene TRBJ2-1; the D is unclear. Germline loops: CDR1 GTSNPN, CDR2 SVGIG (reference sequence). The ends were cut back, 4 bases at V and 10 bases at J, with 17 bases in the middle. The CDR3 loop spans 13 amino acids. The CDR3 DNA reads TGTGCCTGGACCTATTCCAATTCATGGGAGCAGTTCTTC. Its translation: CAWTYSNSWEQFF.

The chain carries TRBV29-1 and TRBJ2-7; TRBD2 aligns across 10 bases. The CDR3 has 16 residues. The germline V gene encodes CDR1 SQVTM and CDR2 ANQGSEA. Germline trimming cut 3 bases from V and 6 bases from J; bases unmatched to any gene: 14. The CDR3 coding sequence is TGCAGCGTTGAGGGAGCGGGGGGGCGGAAACCCTCCGAGCAGTACTTC. Amino acid sequence: CSVEGAGGRKPSEQYF.

In this sample, this clone turned up a few times. This chain uses TRBV29-1 with TRBJ1-5, with D uncertain. The CDR3 loop spans 12 amino acids. Trimming cost V 4 bases and J 1 base, with 5 bases left between them. CDR1 is SQVTM and CDR2 is ANQGSEA in the germline V gene. CDR3 protein: CSVAGSNQPQHF. The CDR3 DNA sequence: TGCAGCGTTGCGGGGAGCAATCAGCCCCAGCATTTT. Full variable domain (remainder filled in from reference TRBV29-1 and TRBJ1-5): SAVISQKPSRDICQRGTSLTIQCQVDSQVTMMFWYRQQPGQSLTLIATANQGSEATYESGFVIDKFPISRPNLTFSTLTVSNMSPEDSSIYLCSVAGSNQPQHFGDGTRLSIL.

CDR3 sequence (DNA): TGCGCCAGCAGCCCGATTTTGGGGAAGGGAGGGAACACTGAAGCTTTCTTT. Protein: CASSPILGKGGNTEAFF. The gene calls are TRBV4-1 and TRBJ1-1; no clear D gene. The V end lost 4 bases, the J end lost 1 base, and 19 bases lay between the germline ends. This CDR3 spans 17 amino acids. From germline, CDR1 is MGHRA and CDR2 YSYEKL.

The chain is built from TRBV11-2 and TRBJ1-1, with TRBD1 as a possible D gene (6 bases). This CDR3 comprises 13 residues. The germline V gene has CDR1 SGHAT and CDR2 FQNNGV. Trimming stripped 5 bases from V and 6 bases from J, with 13 bases between. CDR3 amino acids: CASSQTGKSEAFF. CDR3 DNA sequence: TGTGCCAGCAGCCAGACAGGCAAATCTGAAGCTTTCTTT.

The chain recombines TRBV2 with TRBJ2-7; TRBD1 matches 8 bases. The V gene's germline CDR1 is SNHLY and CDR2 FYNNEI. J lost 4 bases, V lost 6 bases, and 5 bases had no gene match. The CDR3 spans 13 residues. The CDR3 coding sequence is TGTGCCAGCAGAAGGACAGGGATATACGAGCAGTACTTC. Translating it yields CASRRTGIYEQYF.

V gene TRBV30 combines with J gene TRBJ1-2, with D unclear. CDR3 length equals 13 residues. Between the trimmed V and J ends, which lost 4 bases and 4 bases, there was a span of 13 bases. Per germline, CDR1 GTSNPN and CDR2 SVGIG (reference sequence). In DNA, the CDR3 is TGTGCCTGGACGCAGAGAACAGTCTATGGCTACACCTTC. It specifies CAWTQRTVYGYTF.

The chain has TRBV6-5 and TRBJ1-2; 8 bases map to TRBD1. Germline CDR1 reads MNHEY; CDR2 reads SVGAGI. V dropped 10 bases and J dropped 7; count of bases not matched to a gene: 17. This CDR3 is built from 15 residues. Written as DNA, the CDR3 is TGTGCCACCACGCCCCGGACAGGGAAGTATGGTGGCTACACCTTC. Residues: CATTPRTGKYGGYTF.

This chain uses TRBV10-2 with TRBJ2-1; possible D gene TRBD2, 6 bases. Germline V gene data show CDR1 as WSHSY and CDR2 as SAAADI. The CDR3 totals 16 residues. Trimming left V 2 bases short and J 4 bases short, with 15 bases between. The CDR3 protein is CASSEGGLYLYNEQFF. The CDR3 DNA reads as TGCGCCAGCAGTGAGGGAGGGCTATACCTTTACAATGAGCAGTTCTTC.

J is TRBJ1-1 and V is TRBV29-1; 8 positions match TRBD1. The CDR3 consists of 12 residues. V dropped 7 bases and J dropped 3; count of bases not matched to a gene: 4. Germline V gene lookup returns CDR1 SQVTM and CDR2 ANQGSEA. The CDR3 DNA reads as TGCAGCGGCAGGGGGCTGTACACTGAAGCTTTCTTT. This encodes CSGRGLYTEAFF.

The chain couples TRBV28 to TRBJ2-1, with D uncertain. CDR3 length: 12 amino acids. Germline V gene lookup returns CDR1 MDHEN and CDR2 SYDVKM. V gave up 4 bases and J gave up 9 bases, with 10 bases separating them. CDR3 nucleotides: TGTGCCAGCAGTTACAGCTTCGGTGAGCAGTTCTTC. Translated: CASSYSFGEQFF.

The chain is built from TRBV2 and TRBJ1-5, with TRBD1 as a possible D gene (6 bases). The CDR3 contains 13 residues. CDR1 and CDR2 (germline): SNHLY, FYNNEI. Trimming removed 7 bases from V and 5 bases from J, with 12 bases in between. CDR3 sequence (DNA): TGTGCCAGCAATGAGGGGGGTCATCAGCCCCAGCATTTT. This sequence encodes CASNEGGHQPQHF.

The count of this clone is one. The chain recombines TRBV3-1 (or the pseudogene TRBV3-2) with TRBJ1-5, with D uncertain. The germline CDR1 and CDR2 sequences are LGHDT and YNNKEL (reference sequence). The CDR3 spans 16 residues. Trimming took 1 base from V and 3 from J, leaving 13 bases between them. In nucleotides, the CDR3 is TGTGCCAGCAGCCAAGGATTGGGCGCCCTCAATCAGCCCCAGCATTTT. This translates into CASSQGLGALNQPQHF.

The chain employs TRBV28 and TRBJ1-5; 8 bases match TRBD1. There are 13 residues in the CDR3. Trimming took 11 bases from V and 2 from J; bases not matched to a gene: 5. Germline-derived CDR1 and CDR2 are MDHEN and SYDVKM. CDR3 residues: CAHKTGGNQPQHF. The CDR3 DNA is TGTGCCCACAAGACAGGGGGCAATCAGCCCCAGCATTTT.

V gene TRBV18 combines with J gene TRBJ1-1, with TRBD1 matching over 8 bases. CDR1 and CDR2 (germline): KGHSH, LQKENI. The CDR3 is 16 amino acids. The V gene end was trimmed by 4 bases and the J gene end by 1 base; junction bases not matched to a gene: 8. The CDR3 region has the DNA TGTGCCAGCTCACAAGCCCGTGGACAGGGGAACACTGAAGCTTTCTTT. Protein sequence: CASSQARGQGNTEAFF.

This rearrangement joins TRBV19 to TRBJ2-2; D is possibly TRBD1 (6 bases). The V end was cut by 6 bases, the J end by 1 base, with 9 bases between. Germline V CDR1 and CDR2: LNHDA, SQIVND (reference sequence). CDR3 length: 14 amino acids. The CDR3 reads CASRYRENTGELFF. The CDR3 nucleotides are TGTGCCAGTAGGTACAGGGAGAACACCGGGGAGCTGTTTTTT.

J is TRBJ1-4 and V is TRBV18; D is unresolved. V was trimmed by 6 bases and J by 0 bases, leaving 17 bases between them. Germline V gene sequence: CDR1 KGHSH, CDR2 LQKENI. The CDR3 runs to 17 residues. The CDR3 coding sequence is TGTGCCAGCTCGAACCGAGGGAGAACTGCAACTAATGAAAAACTGTTTTTT. As protein: CASSNRGRTATNEKLFF.

The CDR3 loop reads CASSEIPGNEQFF. CDR3 DNA: TGTGCCAGCAGTGAAATCCCCGGGAATGAGCAGTTCTTC. This chain uses TRBV6-1 with TRBJ2-1; D ambiguous. The ends were cut back, 2 bases at V and 7 bases at J, with 9 bases in the middle. CDR3 length: 13 residues. CDR1 MNHNS and CDR2 SASEGT come from the germline V gene.

V usage is TRBV29-1 and J usage is TRBJ1-2, with D perhaps TRBD1 (5 bases). The CDR3 extends over 12 amino acids. V lost 6 bases, J lost 4 bases, and 12 bases lay in between. Per germline, CDR1 SQVTM and CDR2 ANQGSEA. This CDR3 is CSVEAGPYGYTF. The CDR3 nucleotides read TGCAGCGTCGAGGCAGGGCCCTATGGCTACACCTTC.

This clone was detected only a few times. The V gene is TRBV19, the J gene TRBJ1-2, with D perhaps TRBD1 (5 bases). Looked up from germline, CDR1 is LNHDA and CDR2 is SQIVND (reference sequence). Trimming shortened V by 5 bases and J by 7 bases, and 11 bases separated the two germline ends. This CDR3 spans 12 amino acids. CDR3: CASSLGRSGYTF. The CDR3 region has the DNA TGTGCCAGTAGTTTGGGGCGGAGTGGCTACACCTTC.